Here is one TCR beta chain with its context. The antigen is undetermined. Sequencing was performed with immunoSEQ multiplex PCR; in TCRdb, only in-frame clones are kept and a portion is missing. Among roughly 30,000 clones listed, 70% to 90% were seen once. Specified time point: week 23, last vaccination. It was 300 ug of mutant IDH1 20-mer peptide that made up each vaccine dose, given with topical imiquimod. Germline V gene lookup returns CDR1 SGHTA and CDR2 FQGNSA. The CDR3 length is 13 residues. With 4 bases clipped from V and 9 bases from J, the junction kept 7 bases outside the gene matches. This sample is part of a study of a mutant IDH1 vaccine in newly diagnosed glioma. About the study: Patients came in for eight vaccinations, in weeks 1, 3, 5, 7, 11, 15, 19 and 23. The therapy given earlier, which was standard therapy, consisted of radiotherapy, temozolomide, or both, and most of the patients received both. General observations from the study: Overall, more than 85% of patients had vaccine-induced immune responses.

Sequenced here: PBMCs, sampled from a glioma patient whose treatment included an IDH1 peptide vaccine. This clonotype originated in a middle-aged man with glioma. This sequence joins TRBV7-2 and TRBJ2-7; 9 bases are a match to TRBD1. The CDR3 spells CASSSSGTGRQYF. The DNA for the CDR3 is TGTGCCAGCAGCTCTTCCGGGACAGGGCGGCAGTACTTC.